This T cell receptor beta chain came from a study of post-analysis software for immune sequencing data (dated by TCRdb to between 2014 and 2017). About the study as a whole: The recorded disease courses included relapsing-remitting, secondary progressive and progressive-relapsing multiple sclerosis, and some patients had no subtype annotation. Patient repertoires were compared against about a dozen previously published healthy control repertoires from donors aged about 6 to 25 years. A subset of samples was prepared in parallel using single-end sample barcoding, then pooled and co-amplified after Illumina adapter ligation. What the study reported, not specific to this receptor: The multiple sclerosis patient group was slightly younger than the control group. Strong co-clustering of samples prepared in the same batch was shown by direct clustering with F measure, prompting a batch-effect correction. A handful of TRBV segments, including TRBV5-6, TRBV5-1 and TRBV20-1, were significantly more frequent in patients than controls. Multiple sclerosis patients had significantly lower normalized Chao1 diversity than controls, a result that suggests substantial peripheral T-cell clonal expansion.

To demonstrate the VDJtools post-analysis software, the study profiled TCR beta repertoires from the peripheral blood of about 13 young patients with multiple sclerosis. Multiple sclerosis patients were children and adolescents aged 6 to 15 years. A few counts support this clonotype. What this receptor recognizes is not known. Base-call qualities are not available, and no considerably larger clone is one nucleotide away. CDR1 is given as SQVTM and CDR2 as ANQGSEA, both from the germline V gene. The germline V and J ends show losses of 6 bases and 3 bases respectively, and no gene match explains 5 bases of the junction. Including cysteine and phenylalanine, the CDR3 has 12 amino acids. Left in the record is the CDR3 DNA by itself, 36 bases read in frame from the first base. Library method: PCR. Sequenced on an Illumina HiSeq 2500. Unique molecular identifiers were incorporated into TCR beta cDNA libraries to reduce PCR and sequencing biases. Roughly 0.5 million cDNA molecules were obtained per 1 to 10 million input T cells, so each molecule approximated one T cell. The patient libraries were prepared and sequenced using the same protocol as the earlier healthy control dataset. Within a given batch, samples were prepared together, multiplexed and sequenced on the same HiSeq lane. The paper's processing steps were these. MIGEC handled the raw barcoded reads, throwing out single-read molecular identifier groups before consensus assembly and CDR3 extraction. Clonotype tables were post-analysed with VDJtools, and diversity was normalized by down-sampling all datasets to the smallest sample size. To correct batch-related cross-sample contamination, repertoire overlap clustering matched CDR3 amino acid sequences but not nucleotide sequences. TCRdb reran the public reads through fastp at Q25 and MiXCR, keeping productive beta chains. Rows are unified per CDR3 protein, each entry keeping the most common DNA and genes. These V and J calls rely on TCRdb rather than the paper's analysis. The sample includes roughly 400,000 distinct CDR3 sequences, with 39% observed a single time. In total, the top ten clones hold around 8% of the sample.

The chain uses TRBV29-1 and TRBJ2-7, with 7 middle bases fitting TRBD1. Material for sequencing was blood. The sequence came from a girl aged 2-10 years with multiple sclerosis. The nucleotide sequence is given as TGCAGCGTGACAGGGAACTTCTACGAGCAGTACTTC. The resulting protein is CSVTGNFYEQYF.